This note documents a single TCR beta chain sequence. These data belong to a study of blood T cell repertoires in COVID-19. About the study: The origin of the acute and convalescent COVID-19 samples was the United States, Italy and Spain. In each case, the material was cDNA or gDNA derived from T cells, B-cell-depleted T cells, or PBMCs.

As processed by the authors: Estimated nucleated cell counts came from reference gene primer amplification. Measured with immunoSEQ multiplex PCR; TCRdb has only the in-frame clones, and not every one. V and J calls and clone size are copied from that table; D and trimming were computed from the DNA. The table lists 400,000 to 450,000 clones, about 88% of them singletons. The V and J ends lost 5 bases and 5 bases, in that order; junction bases with no gene match: 2. The CDR3 sequence is 12 residues long. From germline, CDR1 is SGHTA and CDR2 FQGNSA. The sequencing sample was made of peripheral blood. The TCR was taken from a woman aged 40 to 55 with COVID-19, enrolled during active disease. The chain is built from TRBV7-2 and TRBJ2-5; 7 bases line up with TRBD1. The CDR3 region is CASSQQGETQYF. CDR3 DNA: TGTGCCAGCAGCCAACAGGGGGAGACCCAGTACTTC.